The 7 T cell receptor beta chains in this list originate from one sample, sequenced in a study of blood T cell repertoires in COVID-19. Generated by immunoSEQ multiplex PCR, the TCRdb table keeps only in-frame clones and is missing some. The sample lists 120,000 or so clones, 65% to 85% occurring once. The sequenced sample was peripheral blood. These receptors came from a woman aged 65 to 85 with acute or convalescent COVID-19.

This clone was seen only a few times. The chain uses TRBV27 and TRBJ1-1, with a weak D call TRBD1 (5 bases). CDR1 and CDR2 (germline): MNHEY, SMNVEV (reference sequence). The V end was cut by 3 bases, the J end by 1 base, with 6 bases between. CDR3 length equals 13 residues. CDR3 coding DNA: TGTGCCAGCAGTTTGACAGAGAACACTGAAGCTTTCTTT. This translates into CASSLTENTEAFF.

In its sample, this clone was seen once. This sequence joins TRBV30 and TRBJ2-3; TRBD2 matches 7 bases. V lost 3 bases, J lost 6 bases, and 15 bases stayed unmatched. In germline, CDR1 is GTSNPN, CDR2 SVGIG (reference sequence). The CDR3 loop spans 16 amino acids. CDR3 sequence reads: CAWSAPQSGAGDTQYF. The CDR3 DNA reads as TGTGCCTGGAGCGCCCCCCAAAGCGGGGCGGGGGATACGCAGTATTTT.

V gene TRBV14 combines with J gene TRBJ2-1, with a tentative D call TRBD1 (5 bases). Trimming cost V 1 base and J 5 bases, with 15 bases left between them. The V gene's germline CDR1 is SGHDN and CDR2 FVKESK. The CDR3 is made up of 16 amino acids. The CDR3 protein is CASSQVPQGKDNEQFF. As DNA, the CDR3 is TGTGCCAGCAGCCAAGTCCCCCAGGGAAAGGACAATGAGCAGTTCTTC. The full variable domain, with the rest looked up from reference TRBV14 and TRBJ2-1, is EAGVTQFPSHSVIEKGQTVTLRCDPISGHDNLYWYRRVMGKEIKFLLHFVKESKQDESGMPNNRFLAERTGGTYSTLKVQPAELEDSGVYFCASSQVPQGKDNEQFFGPGTRLTVL.

The chain uses TRBV5-6 and TRBJ1-2; no reliable D call. Looked up from germline, CDR1 is SGHDT and CDR2 is YYEEEE. CDR3 length: 13 residues. Trimming pared 3 bases from V and 6 bases from J, leaving 12 bases between. CDR3 loop: CASSSRRLHGYTF. In DNA, the CDR3 is TGTGCCAGCAGCTCGCGGAGGTTGCATGGCTACACCTTC. Supplemented by reference TRBV5-6 and TRBJ1-2, the full variable domain reads DAGVTQSPTHLIKTRGQQVTLRCSPKSGHDTVSWYQQALGQGPQFIFQYYEEEERQRGNFPDRFSGHQFPNYSSELNVNALLLGDSALYLCASSSRRLHGYTFGSGTRLTVV.

In this sample, this clone turned up once. This chain connects TRBV20-1 to TRBJ2-7, with TRBD2 identical over 9 bases. This CDR3 has 14 amino acids. Germline values: CDR1 DFQATT, CDR2 SNEGSKA (reference sequence). V gave up 3 bases and J gave up 6 bases; unmatched junction bases: 9. Written as DNA, the CDR3 is TGCAGTGCTAGTATTGGGACTAGCTTATTCGAGCAGTACTTC. Translation: CSASIGTSLFEQYF.

The chain carries TRBV6-6 and TRBJ2-1; 9 positions match TRBD1. The germline V gene encodes CDR1 MNHNY and CDR2 SVGAGI (reference sequence). Losses at the gene ends were 6 bases for V and 8 bases for J; bases not matched to a gene: 5. The CDR3 is made up of 13 amino acids. CDR3 DNA sequence: TGTGCCAGCAGAGGACAGGGGTTGTATGAGCAGTTCTTC. This translates into CASRGQGLYEQFF.

The rearrangement links TRBV29-1 to TRBJ1-1, with 9 bases matching TRBD1. Germline lookup yields CDR1 SQVTM and CDR2 ANQGSEA. CDR3 size: 16 residues. Trimming removed 2 bases from V and 3 bases from J; junction bases left unmatched: 10. The CDR3 nucleotides are TGCAGCGTTGAACCCTTACAGGGGGCTTTTTACACTGAAGCTTTCTTT. It codes for CSVEPLQGAFYTEAFF.